These 5 T cell receptor beta chains share one sample of origin, sequenced in a study of control samples from healthy donors and cancer patients. Profiling relied on immunoSEQ multiplex PCR, and the TCRdb table lists in-frame clones only, not all of them. The data show about 120,000 clones, around 92% seen once. The sample consisted of PBMCs. These receptors were obtained from a man older than 75 with head and neck cancer.

The rearrangement links TRBV19 to TRBJ2-6; the D is unclear. CDR1 and CDR2 from the germline V gene are LNHDA and SQIVND (reference sequence). V lost 3 bases and J 2 bases, leaving 8 bases between the germline ends. This CDR3 is built from 15 residues. This CDR3 reads CASSISGTGANVLTF. CDR3 DNA: TGTGCCAGTAGTATTTCGGGTACTGGGGCCAACGTCCTGACTTTC.

This chain links TRBV4-3 with TRBJ1-1, with D tentatively TRBD1 (5 bases). Per germline, CDR1 LGHNA and CDR2 YSLEER. V lost 2 bases and J lost 8, with 9 bases in between. The CDR3 extends over 12 amino acids. CDR3 in amino acids: CASSQTRTEAFF. CDR3 nucleotide sequence: TGCGCCAGCAGCCAAACCCGGACAGAAGCTTTCTTT.

CDR3 region: CASSLLTYPYEQYF. CDR3 nucleotides: TGTGCCAGCAGCTTACTGACATACCCTTACGAGCAGTACTTC. The genes are TRBV11-2 and TRBJ2-7; no definite D call. The CDR3 is 14 amino acids. V lost 2 bases and J lost 4, with 12 bases in between. Germline V gene lookup returns CDR1 SGHAT and CDR2 FQNNGV. The variable domain in full, with the rest retrieved from reference TRBV11-2 and TRBJ2-7, is EAGVAQSPRYKIIEKRQSVAFWCNPISGHATLYWYQQILGQGPKLLIQFQNNGVVDDSQLPKDRFSAERLKGVDSTLKIQPAKLEDSAVYLCASSLLTYPYEQYFGPGTRLTVT.

The chain employs TRBV7-2 and TRBJ1-2; D might be TRBD1 (5 bases). Deletions cut 6 bases from V and 4 bases from J, with 12 bases between. The CDR3 contains 13 residues. Germline V CDR1 and CDR2: SGHTA, FQGNSA. CDR3 nucleotides: TGTGCCAGCAGAGTGGGACCCCCCTATGGCTACACCTTC. This codes for CASRVGPPYGYTF. Complete variable domain (other parts from reference TRBV7-2 and TRBJ1-2): GAGVSQSPSNKVTEKGKDVELRCDPISGHTALYWYRQSLGQGLEFLIYFQGNSAPDKSGLPSDRFSAERTGGSVSTLTIQRTQQEDSAVYLCASRVGPPYGYTFGSGTRLTVV.

The chain carries TRBV12-3 or TRBV12-4 and TRBJ1-2; 7 bases align to TRBD1. J lost 8 bases, V lost 5 bases, and 8 bases had no gene match. The CDR3 length is 13 residues. The CDR3 sequence: CASSDRQGLGYTF. CDR3 nucleotide sequence: TGTGCCAGCAGTGACCGACAGGGATTGGGCTACACCTTC.